These 5 T cell receptor beta chains were sequenced from one sample in a study of cytomegalovirus exposure and HLA in healthy donors. PCR was performed using 60 Vbeta and 13 Jbeta primers. The method was immunoSEQ multiplex PCR; TCRdb's version includes in-frame clones alone and lacks a portion of them. Its clone listing holds under 200,000 clones. Sample: PBMCs. These receptors were obtained from a man aged 25-45 years in good health and CMV-seronegative.

This CDR3 is CASSVAGRSYEQYF. CDR3 sequence (DNA): TGCGCCAGCAGCGTTGCAGGGAGGTCCTACGAGCAGTACTTC. V usage is TRBV5-1 and J usage is TRBJ2-7, with a tentative D call TRBD2 (6 bases). The CDR3 loop spans 14 amino acids. The V end lost 4 bases, the J end lost 1 base, and 12 bases lay between the germline ends. CDR1 and CDR2 from the germline V gene are SGHRS and YFSETQ.

This chain joins TRBV7-5 and TRBJ2-7; TRBD1, the table's D call, lacks a check against the DNA. TRBV7-5 is noted as a pseudogene. The CDR3 runs 16 residues. This CDR3 is CVRSCTGTGNHYEQYF. The CDR3 DNA reads TGTGTCAGAAGCTGCACCGGGACAGGAAACCACTACGAGCAGTACTTC.

The rearrangement links TRBV7-9 to TRBJ1-5, with TRBD1 as a possible D gene (5 bases). This CDR3 has 15 amino acids. V was clipped by 1 base and J by 0 bases, with 7 bases between them. Germline CDR1 reads SEHNR; CDR2 reads FQNEAQ (reference sequence). The CDR3 region is CASSLDRYSNQPQHF. CDR3 DNA: TGTGCCAGCAGCTTAGACAGGTATAGCAATCAGCCCCAGCATTTT.

V and J are TRBV15 and TRBJ1-4; a possible D gene is TRBD1 (5 bases). CDR1 and CDR2 from the germline V gene are LNHNV and YYDKDF (reference sequence). This CDR3 has 14 residues. V gave up 2 bases and J gave up 4 bases, with 8 bases separating them. CDR3 sequence reads: CATSRQGGNEKLFF. CDR3 nucleotide sequence: TGTGCCACCAGCAGACAGGGTGGTAATGAAAAACTGTTTTTT.

The CDR3 spells CATTKQNSGNTIYF. The CDR3 DNA follows: TGTGCCACCACAAAACAGAACTCTGGAAACACCATATATTTT. The chain uses TRBV10-3 and TRBJ1-3; unclear D gene. Germline V gene sequence: CDR1 ENHRY, CDR2 SYGVKD. Trimming left V 10 bases short and J 0 bases short, with 13 bases between. This CDR3 has 14 residues.